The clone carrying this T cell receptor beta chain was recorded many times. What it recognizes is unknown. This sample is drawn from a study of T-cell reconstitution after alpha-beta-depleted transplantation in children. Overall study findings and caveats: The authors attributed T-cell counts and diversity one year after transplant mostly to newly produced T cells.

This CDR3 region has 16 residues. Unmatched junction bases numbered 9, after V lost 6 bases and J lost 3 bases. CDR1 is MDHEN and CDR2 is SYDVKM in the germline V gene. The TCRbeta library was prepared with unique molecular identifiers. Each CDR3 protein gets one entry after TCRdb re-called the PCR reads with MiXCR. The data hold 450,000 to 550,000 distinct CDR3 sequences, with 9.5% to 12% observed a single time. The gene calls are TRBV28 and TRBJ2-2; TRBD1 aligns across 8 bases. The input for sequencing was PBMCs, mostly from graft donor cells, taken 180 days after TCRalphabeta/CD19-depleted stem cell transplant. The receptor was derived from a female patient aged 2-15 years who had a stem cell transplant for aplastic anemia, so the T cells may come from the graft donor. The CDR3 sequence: CASSPYGTGDTGELFF. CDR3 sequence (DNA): TGTGCCAGCAGCCCATATGGGACAGGTGACACCGGGGAGCTGTTTTTT.